This is a list of T cell receptor beta chains from one sample in a study of blood T cell repertoires in COVID-19. Data came from immunoSEQ multiplex PCR; TCRdb stores just in-frame clones and leaves some out. The sample shows under 300,000 clones, roughly 87% of them seen only once. The sample comprised peripheral blood. The receptors originated from a man aged 60 to 75 who had recovered from COVID-19. Each CDR3 is given with its conserved first and last residue. The D gene is left open where the match is weak. A row's size may be missing; if present it is once, few, many or a size class.

>TRBJ1-6|TRBD1|-|TRBV12-5
TGTGCTAGTGGTTTGGTAACAGGGGAAGAGATTAATTCACCCCTCCACTTT
CASGLVTGEEINSPLHF
>TRBJ2-2|-|-|TRBV6-5
TGTGCCAGCAGTTACGCGGACACCGGGGAGCTGTTTTTT
CASSYADTGELFF
>TRBJ1-6|-|few|TRBV5-1
TGCGCCAGCAGCTTGGCCGTTGCAGGGGATAATTCACCCCTCCACTTT
CASSLAVAGDNSPLHF
>TRBJ2-3|TRBD1|once|TRBV18
TGTGCCAGCTCTCCCCGGGACAGGGGGCCTACAGATACGCAGTATTTT
CASSPRDRGPTDTQYF
>TRBJ1-1|TRBD1|-|TRBV10-3
TGTGCCATCAGTGCCGGGACAGGTAGTAGAGCTTTCTTT
CAISAGTGSRAFF
>TRBJ2-1|-|-|TRBV9
TGTGCCAGCAGCTCGGACAGAGGCTCCTACAATGAGCAGTTCTTC
CASSSDRGSYNEQFF
>TRBJ2-3|-|few|TRBV25-1
TGTGCCAGCAGTGGGAGGTGGGCGCAGTATTTT
CASSGRWAQYF
>TRBJ1-5|TRBD1|once|TRBV18
TGTGCCAGCTCACCGACAGGGGCAGTTCAGCCCCAGCATTTT
CASSPTGAVQPQHF
>TRBJ1-3|-|-|TRBV18
TGTGCCAGCTCACCAATGGACCTTATCGGGGACACCATATATTTT
CASSPMDLIGDTIYF
>TRBJ1-5|TRBD1|-|TRBV19
TGTGCCAGTAGTAAGCGGTTACTGTTCCAATGGGGACAGGGTTTATATAGCAATCAGCCCCAGCATTTT
CASSKRLLFQWGQGLYSNQPQHF
>TRBJ2-4|-|few|TRBV12-3/TRBV12-4
TGTGCCAGCAGTCGGGACACCCCCATTCAGTACTTC
CASSRDTPIQYF
>TRBJ1-1|-|-|TRBV13
TGTGCCAGCAGCTCCCGGGCCCCAGGGACTGAAGCTTTCTTT
CASSSRAPGTEAFF
>TRBJ1-6|TRBD1|-|TRBV2
TGTGCCAGCAGTGAAAAACGGGGGACAGGCAATTCACCCCTCCACTTT
CASSEKRGTGNSPLHF